This T cell receptor (beta chain) is from a study of T cell repertoires and HLA-DP antigens. As for the study in general: CD4+ T cells were cocultured with HeLa cells expressing HLA-DP. DNA input averaged 218.4 ng in sorted CD137+CD4+ and around 1.2 ug in pre-culture CD4+. General study results and limits: Average cumulative frequency of previously undetected clones was under 40% against one allele and roughly 49% against the other. Naive and memory CD4+ repertoires were not analysed separately.

A note on this clone: What it binds is unknown.

Between the trimmed V and J ends, which lost 7 bases and 7 bases, there was a span of 19 bases. The germline V gene has CDR1 SQVTM and CDR2 ANQGSEA. The CDR3 spans 14 residues. The data were produced by immunoSEQ multiplex PCR, yet TCRdb's version contains in-frame clones alone and is incomplete. The sample has approximately 90,000 clones; approximately 86% are singletons. The sample comprised CD4+ T cells from PBMCs. This chain connects TRBV29-1 to TRBJ2-2; either TRBD1 or TRBD2 may supply D (6 bases each). This clonotype was obtained from a man between 45 and 60 years old in good health and CMV-seronegative. The CDR3 region has the DNA TGCAGCGCTCAAACCGGGGGCGCCGGCGGGGAGCTGTTTTTT. Encoded protein: CSAQTGGAGGELFF.